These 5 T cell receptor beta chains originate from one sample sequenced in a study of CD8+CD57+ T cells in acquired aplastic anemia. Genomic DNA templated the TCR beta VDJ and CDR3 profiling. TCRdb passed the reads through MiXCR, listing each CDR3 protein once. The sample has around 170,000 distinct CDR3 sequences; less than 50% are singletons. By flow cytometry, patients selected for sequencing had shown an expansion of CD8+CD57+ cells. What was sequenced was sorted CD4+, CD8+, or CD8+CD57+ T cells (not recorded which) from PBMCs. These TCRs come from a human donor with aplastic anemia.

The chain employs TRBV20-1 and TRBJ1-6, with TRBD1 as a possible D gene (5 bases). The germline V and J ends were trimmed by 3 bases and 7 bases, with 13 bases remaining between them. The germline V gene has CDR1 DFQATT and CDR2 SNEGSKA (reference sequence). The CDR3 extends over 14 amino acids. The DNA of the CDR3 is TGCAGTGCTAGCAGGGATGGAGAGAATTCACCCCTCCACTTT. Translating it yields CSASRDGENSPLHF.

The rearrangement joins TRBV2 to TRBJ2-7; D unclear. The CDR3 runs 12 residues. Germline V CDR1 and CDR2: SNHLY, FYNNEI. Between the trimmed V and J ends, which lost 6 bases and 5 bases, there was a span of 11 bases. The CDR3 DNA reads TGTGCCAGCAGCCGTAAAATGAACGAGCAGTACTTC. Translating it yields CASSRKMNEQYF.

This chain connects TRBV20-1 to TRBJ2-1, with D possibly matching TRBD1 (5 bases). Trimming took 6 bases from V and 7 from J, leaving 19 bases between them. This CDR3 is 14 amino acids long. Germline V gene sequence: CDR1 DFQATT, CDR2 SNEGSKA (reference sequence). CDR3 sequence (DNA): TGCAGTGCCAGCATCAGGCAGGGATCTAATGAGCAGTTCTTC. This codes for CSASIRQGSNEQFF.

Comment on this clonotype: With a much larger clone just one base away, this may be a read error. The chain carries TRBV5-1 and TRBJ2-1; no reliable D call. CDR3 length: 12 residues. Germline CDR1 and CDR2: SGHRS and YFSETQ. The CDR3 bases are TGCGCCAGCGGCTTAGTTCTGAATGAGCAGTTCTTC. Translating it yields CASGLVLNEQFF.

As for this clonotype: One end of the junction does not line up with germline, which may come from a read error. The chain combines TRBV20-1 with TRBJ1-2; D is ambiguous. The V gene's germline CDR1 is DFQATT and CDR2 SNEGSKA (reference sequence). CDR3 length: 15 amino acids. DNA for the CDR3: TGCGGTGCTCGTAAACGGGATGGCTCCGAGTATGGCTACACCTTC. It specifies CGARKRDGSEYGYTF.